The clone carrying this T cell receptor (beta chain) is a singleton in its sample. Its antigen is undetermined. The CDR3 length is 13 residues. V lost 8 bases and J lost 2; bases outside the gene matches: 1. Germline V gives CDR1 MDHEN, CDR2 SYDVKM. Unique-molecular-identifier-tagged TCR beta cDNA libraries were used. Out of 1 to 10 million T cells, about 460,000 cDNA molecules were generated. Using its own MiXCR run on the PCR reads, TCRdb lists one record per CDR3 protein. The sample contains about 500,000 distinct CDR3 sequences, less than 45% of which appear only once. These data come from a study of post-analysis software for immune sequencing data. The wider study: The cohort encompassed relapsing-remitting, secondary progressive and progressive-relapsing multiple sclerosis disease courses.

Study-wide points: Those samples that were prepared in the same batch co-clustered strongly by F measure. Controls showed lower frequencies than patients for 5 or 6 TRBV segments, and TRBV5-6, TRBV5-1 and TRBV20-1 were among these. Significantly lower normalized Chao1 diversity was found in patients with multiple sclerosis relative to controls.

The clonotype was recovered from a girl aged 10 to 17 with multiple sclerosis. This rearrangement joins TRBV28 to TRBJ2-1; the match to TRBD1 covers 9 bases. Sequenced input: blood. The CDR3 here is CASRDRAYNEQFF. CDR3 in DNA: TGTGCCAGCCGGGACAGGGCCTACAATGAGCAGTTCTTC. Full variable domain (rest looked up from reference TRBV28 and TRBJ2-1): DVKVTQSSRYLVKRTGEKVFLECVQDMDHENMFWYRQDPGLGLRLIYFSYDVKMKEKGDIPEGYSVSREKKERFSLILESASTNQTSMYLCASRDRAYNEQFFGPGTRLTVL.